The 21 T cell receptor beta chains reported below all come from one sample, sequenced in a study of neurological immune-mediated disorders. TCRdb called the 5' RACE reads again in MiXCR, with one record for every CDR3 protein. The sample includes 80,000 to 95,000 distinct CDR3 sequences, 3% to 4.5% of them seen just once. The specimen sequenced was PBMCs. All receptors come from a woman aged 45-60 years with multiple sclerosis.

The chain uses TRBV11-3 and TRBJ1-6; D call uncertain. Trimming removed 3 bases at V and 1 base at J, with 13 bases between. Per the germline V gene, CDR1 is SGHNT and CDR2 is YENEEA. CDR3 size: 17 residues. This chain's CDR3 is CASSFTWRQSYNSPLHF. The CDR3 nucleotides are TGTGCCAGCAGCTTTACATGGAGGCAGTCCTATAATTCACCCCTCCACTTT.

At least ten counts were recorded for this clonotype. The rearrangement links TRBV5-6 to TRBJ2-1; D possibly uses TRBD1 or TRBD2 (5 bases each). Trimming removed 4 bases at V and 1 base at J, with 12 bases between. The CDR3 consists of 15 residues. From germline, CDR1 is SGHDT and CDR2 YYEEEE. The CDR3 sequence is CASSRIEGSYNEQFF. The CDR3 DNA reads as TGTGCCAGCAGCCGTATTGAGGGGTCCTACAATGAGCAGTTCTTC.

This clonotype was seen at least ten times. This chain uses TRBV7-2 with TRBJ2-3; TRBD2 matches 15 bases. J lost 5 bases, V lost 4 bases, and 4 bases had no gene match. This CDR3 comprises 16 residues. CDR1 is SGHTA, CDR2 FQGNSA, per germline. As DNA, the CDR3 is TGTGCCAGCAGCTCCCGGACTAGCGGGGGGGGAGATACGCAGTATTTT. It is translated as CASSSRTSGGGDTQYF.

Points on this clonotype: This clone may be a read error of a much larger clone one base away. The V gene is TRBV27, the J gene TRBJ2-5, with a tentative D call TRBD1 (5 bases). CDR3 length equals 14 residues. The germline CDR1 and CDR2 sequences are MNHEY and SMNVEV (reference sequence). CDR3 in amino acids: CASNPRGSQENQYF. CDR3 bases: TGTGCCAGCAACCCTAGGGGCAGCCAAGAGAACCAGTACTTC.

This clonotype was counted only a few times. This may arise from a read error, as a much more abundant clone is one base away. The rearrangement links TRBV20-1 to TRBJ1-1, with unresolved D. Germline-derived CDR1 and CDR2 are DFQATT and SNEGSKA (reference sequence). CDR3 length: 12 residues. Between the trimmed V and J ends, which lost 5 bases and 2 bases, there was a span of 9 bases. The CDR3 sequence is CSAAKGNTEAFF. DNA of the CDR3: TGCAGTGCTGCGAAGGGTAACACTGAAGCTTTCTTT.

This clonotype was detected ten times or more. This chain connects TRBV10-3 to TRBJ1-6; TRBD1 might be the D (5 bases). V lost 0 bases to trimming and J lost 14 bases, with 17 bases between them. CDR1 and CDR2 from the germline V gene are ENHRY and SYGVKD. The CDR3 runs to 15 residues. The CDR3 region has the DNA TGTGCCATCAGTGAGTCGGGCCAGGGAAGCGGGACCCTCCACTTT. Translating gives CAISESGQGSGTLHF.

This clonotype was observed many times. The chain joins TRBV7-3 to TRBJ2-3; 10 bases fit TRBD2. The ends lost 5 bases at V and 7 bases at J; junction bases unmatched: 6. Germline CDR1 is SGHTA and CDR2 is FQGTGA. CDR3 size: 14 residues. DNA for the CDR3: TGTGCCAGCAGCGTTAGCGGGGGGCCGAATACGCAGTATTTT. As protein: CASSVSGGPNTQYF.

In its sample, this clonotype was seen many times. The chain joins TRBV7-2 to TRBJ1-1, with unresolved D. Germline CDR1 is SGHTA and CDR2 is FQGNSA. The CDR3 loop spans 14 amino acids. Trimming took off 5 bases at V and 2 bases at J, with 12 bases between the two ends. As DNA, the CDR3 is TGTGCCAGCAGCCCCCCTAGAGCAAACACTGAAGCTTTCTTT. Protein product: CASSPPRANTEAFF. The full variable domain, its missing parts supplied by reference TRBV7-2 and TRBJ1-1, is GAGVSQSPSNKVTEKGKDVELRCDPISGHTALYWYRQSLGQGLEFLIYFQGNSAPDKSGLPSDRFSAERTGGSVSTLTIQRTQQEDSAVYLCASSPPRANTEAFFGQGTRLTVV.

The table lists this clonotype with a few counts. As DNA, the CDR3 is TGTGCCAGCAGCAAAACTCGAGCCTACGAGCAGTACTTC. It translates to CASSKTRAYEQYF. J is TRBJ2-7 and V is TRBV7-6; D gene uncertain. Germline V CDR1 and CDR2: SGHVS, FNYEAQ. Trimming shortened V by 5 bases and J by 2 bases, and 10 bases separated the two germline ends. This CDR3 has 13 amino acids.

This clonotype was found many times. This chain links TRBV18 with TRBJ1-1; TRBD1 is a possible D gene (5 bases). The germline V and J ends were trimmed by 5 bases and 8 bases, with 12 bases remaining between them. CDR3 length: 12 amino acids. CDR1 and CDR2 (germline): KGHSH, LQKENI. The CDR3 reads CASSFRDAEAFF. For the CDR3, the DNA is TGTGCCAGCTCATTCCGGGACGCCGAAGCTTTCTTT.

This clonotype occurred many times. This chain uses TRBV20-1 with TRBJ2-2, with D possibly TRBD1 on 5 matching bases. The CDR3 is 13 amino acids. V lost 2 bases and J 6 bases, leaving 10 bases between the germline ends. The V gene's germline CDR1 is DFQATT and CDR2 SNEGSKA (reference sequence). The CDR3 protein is CSARQEGAGELFF. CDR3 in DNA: TGCAGTGCTAGACAGGAAGGGGCCGGGGAGCTGTTTTTT.

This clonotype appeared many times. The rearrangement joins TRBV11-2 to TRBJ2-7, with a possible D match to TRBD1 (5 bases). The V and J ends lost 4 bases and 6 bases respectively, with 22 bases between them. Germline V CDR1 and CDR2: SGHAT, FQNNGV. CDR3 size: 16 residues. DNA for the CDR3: TGTGCCAGCAGCTCCCGCCAGGGAAGTATAGGTGGCGAGCAGTACTTC. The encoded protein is CASSSRQGSIGGEQYF.

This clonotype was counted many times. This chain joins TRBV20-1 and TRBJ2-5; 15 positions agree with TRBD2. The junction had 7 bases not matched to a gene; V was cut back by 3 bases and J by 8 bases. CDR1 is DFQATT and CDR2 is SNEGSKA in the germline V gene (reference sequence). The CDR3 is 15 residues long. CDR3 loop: CSARGLAGGILTQYF. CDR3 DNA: TGCAGTGCTAGGGGACTAGCGGGGGGCATACTCACCCAGTACTTC.

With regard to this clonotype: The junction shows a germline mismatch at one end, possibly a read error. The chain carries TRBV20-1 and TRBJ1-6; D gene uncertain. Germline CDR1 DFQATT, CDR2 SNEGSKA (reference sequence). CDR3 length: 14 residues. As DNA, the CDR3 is TGCAGTGCTAGGGGTGGGCTGCTAGATTCAACCCTCAACTTT. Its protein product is CSARGGLLDSTLNF.

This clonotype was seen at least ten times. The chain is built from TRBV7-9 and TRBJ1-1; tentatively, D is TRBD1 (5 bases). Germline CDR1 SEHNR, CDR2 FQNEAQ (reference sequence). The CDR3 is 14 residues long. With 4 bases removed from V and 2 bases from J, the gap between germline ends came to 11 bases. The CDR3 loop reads CASSSPGPNTEAFF. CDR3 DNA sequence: TGTGCCAGCAGCTCCCCGGGACCCAACACTGAAGCTTTCTTT.

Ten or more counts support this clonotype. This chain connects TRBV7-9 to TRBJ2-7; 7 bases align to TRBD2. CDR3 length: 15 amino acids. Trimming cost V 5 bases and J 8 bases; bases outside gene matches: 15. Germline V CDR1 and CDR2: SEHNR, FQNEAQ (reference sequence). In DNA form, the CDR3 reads TGTGCCAGCAGCCCTCACCCGGGGGGTACCTATAAGCAGTACTTC. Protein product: CASSPHPGGTYKQYF.

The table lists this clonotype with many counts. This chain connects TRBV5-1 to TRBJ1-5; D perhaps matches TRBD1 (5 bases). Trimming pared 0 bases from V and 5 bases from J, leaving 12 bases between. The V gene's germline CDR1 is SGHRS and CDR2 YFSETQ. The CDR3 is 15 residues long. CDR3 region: CASSLEGMRYQPQHF. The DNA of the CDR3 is TGCGCCAGCAGCTTGGAGGGGATGAGGTATCAGCCCCAGCATTTT.

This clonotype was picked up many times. The CDR3 DNA sequence: TGTGCCAGCAGCCCGGGGGGGACTCCCCGGTCTCATGAGCAGTTCTTC. Its translation is CASSPGGTPRSHEQFF. This chain links TRBV5-6 with TRBJ2-1; 8 bases match TRBD2. Germline V gives CDR1 SGHDT, CDR2 YYEEEE. With 4 bases clipped from V and 8 bases from J, the junction kept 14 bases outside the gene matches. The CDR3 runs 16 residues.

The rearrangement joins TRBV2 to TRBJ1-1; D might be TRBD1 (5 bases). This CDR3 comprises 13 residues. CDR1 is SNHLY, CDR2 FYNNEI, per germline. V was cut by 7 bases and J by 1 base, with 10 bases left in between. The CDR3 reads CASKRDPNTEAFF. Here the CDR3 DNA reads TGTGCCAGCAAGCGGGACCCGAACACTGAAGCTTTCTTT.

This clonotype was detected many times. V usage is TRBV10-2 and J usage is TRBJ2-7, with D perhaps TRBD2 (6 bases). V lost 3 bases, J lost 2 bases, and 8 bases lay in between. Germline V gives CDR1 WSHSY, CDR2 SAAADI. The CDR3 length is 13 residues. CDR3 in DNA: TGCGCCAGCAGTGATTGGGAGGCCTACGAGCAGTACTTC. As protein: CASSDWEAYEQYF.

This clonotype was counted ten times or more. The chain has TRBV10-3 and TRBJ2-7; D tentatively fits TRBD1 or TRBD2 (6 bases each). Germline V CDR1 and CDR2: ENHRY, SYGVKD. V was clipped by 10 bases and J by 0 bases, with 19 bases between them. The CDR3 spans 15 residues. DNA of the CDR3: TGTGCCACCCAGGACGGGGGCCGCAGCTCCTACGAGCAGTACTTC. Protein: CATQDGGRSSYEQYF.